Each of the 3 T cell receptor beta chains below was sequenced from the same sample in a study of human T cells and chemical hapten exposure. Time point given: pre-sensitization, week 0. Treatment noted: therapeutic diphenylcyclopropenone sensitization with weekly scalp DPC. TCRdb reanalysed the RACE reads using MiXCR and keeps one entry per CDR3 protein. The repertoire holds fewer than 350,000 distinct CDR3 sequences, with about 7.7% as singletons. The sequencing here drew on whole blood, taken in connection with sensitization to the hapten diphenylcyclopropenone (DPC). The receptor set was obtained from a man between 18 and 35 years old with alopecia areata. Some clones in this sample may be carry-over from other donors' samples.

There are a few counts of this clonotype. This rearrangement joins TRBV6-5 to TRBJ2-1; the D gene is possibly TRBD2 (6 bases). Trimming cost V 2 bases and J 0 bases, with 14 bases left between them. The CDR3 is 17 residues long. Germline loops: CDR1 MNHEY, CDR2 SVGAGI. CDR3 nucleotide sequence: TGTGCCAGCAGTTACCGCCGTGGAGGGAGCTCCTACAATGAGCAGTTCTTC. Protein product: CASSYRRGGSSYNEQFF.

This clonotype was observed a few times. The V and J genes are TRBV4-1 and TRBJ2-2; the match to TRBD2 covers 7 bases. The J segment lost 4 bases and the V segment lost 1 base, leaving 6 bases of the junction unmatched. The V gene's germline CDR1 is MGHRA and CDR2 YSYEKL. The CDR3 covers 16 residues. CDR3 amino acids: CASSQAPGGGTGELFF. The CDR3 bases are TGCGCCAGCAGCCAAGCTCCGGGCGGGGGCACCGGGGAGCTGTTTTTT.

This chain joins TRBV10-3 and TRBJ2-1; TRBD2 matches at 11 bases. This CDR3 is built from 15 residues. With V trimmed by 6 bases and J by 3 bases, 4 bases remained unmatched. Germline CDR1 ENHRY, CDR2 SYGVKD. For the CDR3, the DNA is TGTGCCATCAGCCTCACTAGCGGGAGCTACAATGAGCAGTTCTTC. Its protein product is CAISLTSGSYNEQFF.